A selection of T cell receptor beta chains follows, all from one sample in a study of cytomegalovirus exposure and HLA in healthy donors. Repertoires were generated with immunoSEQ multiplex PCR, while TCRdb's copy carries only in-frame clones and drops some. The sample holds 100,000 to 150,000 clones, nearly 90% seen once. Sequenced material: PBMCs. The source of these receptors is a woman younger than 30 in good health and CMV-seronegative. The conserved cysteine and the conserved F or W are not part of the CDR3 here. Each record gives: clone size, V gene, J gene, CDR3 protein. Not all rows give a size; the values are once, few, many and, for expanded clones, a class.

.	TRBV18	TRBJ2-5	ASSPDSEGKKRTQY
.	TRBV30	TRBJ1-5	ACSGQGGGQPQH
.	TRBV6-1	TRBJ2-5	ASSGQWWETQY
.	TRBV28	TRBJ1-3	ASSPPDSSGNTIY
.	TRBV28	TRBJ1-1	ASSFWGERAEAF
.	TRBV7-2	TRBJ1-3	ASSLGPSGNTIY
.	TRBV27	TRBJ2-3	ASGYSGDPTDTQY
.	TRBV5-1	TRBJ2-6	ASSSQASGANVLT
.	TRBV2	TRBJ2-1	ASYQGTGNEQF
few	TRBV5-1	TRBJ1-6	ASSLISGVAPLH
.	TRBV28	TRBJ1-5	ASSVNRGRGLLVGQPQH
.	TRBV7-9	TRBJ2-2	ASSFTEVNWEYTGELF
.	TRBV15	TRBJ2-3	ATSRGEGMRITDTQY
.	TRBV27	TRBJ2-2	ASSPEGEGINTGELF
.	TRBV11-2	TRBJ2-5	ASSYATGGEETQY
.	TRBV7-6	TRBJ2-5	ASSPRSDSMETQY
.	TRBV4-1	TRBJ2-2	ASSQEGYSGPPGELF
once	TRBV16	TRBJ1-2	ASSQSLTANYGYT
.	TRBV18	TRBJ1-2	ASSPTPGQTNYGYT
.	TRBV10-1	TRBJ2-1	ASSPEAPTSGRRSYNEQF
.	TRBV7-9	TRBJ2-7	ASSLAPLKGDYEQY
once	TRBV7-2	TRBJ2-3	ASSLVAHSTDTQY
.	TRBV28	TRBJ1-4	ASSTGGEKLF
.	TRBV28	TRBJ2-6	ASSSTLQGNSGANVLT
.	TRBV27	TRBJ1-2	ASRPLQGDLYGYT
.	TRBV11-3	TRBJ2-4	ASSLAGVGIQY
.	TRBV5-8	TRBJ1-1	ASSTDRVEDTEAF
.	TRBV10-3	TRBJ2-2	AISGGAGELF
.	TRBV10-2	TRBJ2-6	ASSDDKKFSGANVLT
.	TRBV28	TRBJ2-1	ASSRGQGQF
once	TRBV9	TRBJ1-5	ASSVTGDDNQPQH
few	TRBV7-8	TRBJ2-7	ASSAGQGIYEQY
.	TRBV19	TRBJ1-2	ASSPGRIYGYT
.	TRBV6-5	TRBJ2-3	ASSGGGQGQDTQY
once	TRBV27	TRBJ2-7	ASSFTYEQY
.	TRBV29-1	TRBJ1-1	SVVVVAGNTEAF
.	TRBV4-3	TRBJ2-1	ASSQDPHGSGNEQF
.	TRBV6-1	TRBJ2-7	ASSEVNVSEQY
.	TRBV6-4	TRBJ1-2	ASSDSDRRGYT
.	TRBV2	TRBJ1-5	ASRTPTGPPGNQPQH
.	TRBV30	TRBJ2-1	AWTPGF
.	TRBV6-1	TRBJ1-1	ASTRQGNTEAF
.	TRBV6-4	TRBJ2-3	ASSAIAGTTDTQY
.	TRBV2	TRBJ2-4	ASSDEGLAKNIQY
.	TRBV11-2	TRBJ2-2	ASSVAGRAGELF
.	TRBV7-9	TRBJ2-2	ASTRTGDTGELF
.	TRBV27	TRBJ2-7	ASSLILAGAYEQY
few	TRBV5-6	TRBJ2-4	ASSLAGYQGNIQY
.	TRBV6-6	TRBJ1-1	ASRLTGEAF
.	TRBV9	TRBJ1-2	ASSENRAYGYT
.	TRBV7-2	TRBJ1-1	ASSPEPQGKGTEAF
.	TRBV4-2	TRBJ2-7	ASSQVSGDSSGEQY
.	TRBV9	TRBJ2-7	ASSAGTVYEQY